This T cell receptor (beta chain) appears in the sequencing data of a study of PD-1 blockade in classical Hodgkin lymphoma. The method was immunoSEQ multiplex PCR; TCRdb's version includes in-frame clones alone and lacks a portion of them. The table lists roughly 140,000 clones, just under 80% of them singletons. Study-wide results and caveats: Relapsed/refractory patients reportedly had lower baseline diversity than newly diagnosed patients. The baseline diversity of complete responders showed similarity to that of newly diagnosed patients. TCR diversity rose significantly by C4D1 in CD4+ but not CD8+ cells.

Every patient relapsed after autologous stem cell transplantation, and brentuximab vedotin exposure varied. Complete response, partial response or progressive disease was recorded as best response. Germline V lookup: CDR1 SNHLY, CDR2 FYNNEI. J lost 6 bases, V lost 4 bases, and 8 bases had no gene match. CDR3 length equals 15 residues. To note about this clone: Its antigen is unidentified.

The sequence was obtained from a human donor with classical Hodgkin lymphoma. J is TRBJ2-3 and V is TRBV2; 9 nucleotides align to TRBD2. Sequencing was performed on peripheral blood mononuclear cells (PBMCs), taken before the second cycle of nivolumab. For the CDR3, the DNA is TGTGCCAGCAGTGGCTTGCGGGGGGGCGGGGATACGCAGTATTTT. Translation: CASSGLRGGGDTQYF.